This TCR beta chain was obtained from a study of cytomegalovirus exposure and HLA in healthy donors. For the study at large: An earlier analysis identified 110 million or so unique TCR beta sequences in approximately 190 million T cells.

Overall study results and limits: A later analysis, which compared TCR beta chains of equal frequency, found the HLA-associated ones more clonally expanded.

Use of 60 Vbeta and 13 Jbeta primers characterized the PCR. Produced via immunoSEQ multiplex PCR; TCRdb's table is partial and in-frame only. In the table there are about 130,000 clones, 73% of which are singletons. In regard to this clone: Its antigen is unidentified.

CDR1 is SGDLS and CDR2 is YYNGEE in the germline V gene. This CDR3 region has 16 residues. With V trimmed by 3 bases and J by 0 bases, 3 bases remained unmatched. Sequences were obtained from PBMCs. The chain links TRBV9 to TRBJ2-6, with 7 bases lining up with TRBD1. The sequence came from a woman in her forties in good health and CMV-seropositive. The CDR3 nucleotides are TGTGCCAGCAGCGCAGGGACAGCCTCTGGGGCCAACGTCCTGACTTTC. This sequence encodes CASSAGTASGANVLTF.